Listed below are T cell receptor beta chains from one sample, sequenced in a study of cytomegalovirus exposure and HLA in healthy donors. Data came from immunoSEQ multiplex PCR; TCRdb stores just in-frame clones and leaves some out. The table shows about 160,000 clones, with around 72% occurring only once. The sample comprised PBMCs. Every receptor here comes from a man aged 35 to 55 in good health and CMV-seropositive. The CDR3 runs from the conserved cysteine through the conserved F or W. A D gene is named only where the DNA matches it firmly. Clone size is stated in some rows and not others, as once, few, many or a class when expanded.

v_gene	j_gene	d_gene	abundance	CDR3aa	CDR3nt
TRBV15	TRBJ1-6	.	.	CATSRDSGSPLHF	TGTGCCACCAGCAGAGATAGTGGTTCACCCCTCCACTTT
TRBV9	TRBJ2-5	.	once	CASSVSSGGSETQYF	TGTGCCAGCAGCGTAAGTTCAGGGGGGTCGGAGACCCAGTACTTC
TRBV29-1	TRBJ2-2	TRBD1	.	CSVVGRDRNTGELFF	TGCAGCGTTGTGGGAAGGGACAGGAACACCGGGGAGCTGTTTTTT
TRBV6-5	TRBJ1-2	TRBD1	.	CAGRDRANGYTF	TGTGCCGGCCGGGACAGGGCGAATGGCTACACCTTC
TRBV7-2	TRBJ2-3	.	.	CASSFPYSGGDTQYF	TGTGCCAGCAGCTTCCCCTACTCCGGGGGAGATACGCAGTATTTT
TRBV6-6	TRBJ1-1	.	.	CASSQPDMFAFF	TGTGCCAGCAGTCAACCCGACATGTTCGCTTTCTTT
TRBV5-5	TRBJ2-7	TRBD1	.	CASSRTLDRVAHEQYF	TGTGCCAGCAGCCGAACCCTAGACAGGGTTGCTCACGAGCAGTACTTC
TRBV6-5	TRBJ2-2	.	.	CASRPSRGWIGELFF	TGTGCCAGCAGACCTAGCCGGGGGTGGATCGGGGAGCTGTTTTTT
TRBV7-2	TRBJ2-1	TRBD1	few	CASSFRGTGPQEQFF	TGTGCCAGCAGTTTTCGCGGGACAGGGCCGCAGGAGCAGTTCTTC
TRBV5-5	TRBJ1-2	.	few	CASSLEDRVYGYTF	TGTGCCAGCAGCTTGGAGGACAGAGTCTATGGCTACACCTTC
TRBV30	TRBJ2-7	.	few	CAWGRGGEQYF	TGTGCCTGGGGAAGGGGTGGCGAGCAGTACTTC
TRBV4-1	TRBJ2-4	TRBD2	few	CASSQDPRGVDIQYF	TGCGCCAGCAGCCAAGACCCCCGGGGGGTCGACATTCAGTACTTC
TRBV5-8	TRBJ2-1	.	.	CASSLIGRGLVEQFF	TGTGCCAGCAGCCTAATTGGGAGGGGGTTGGTGGAGCAGTTCTTC
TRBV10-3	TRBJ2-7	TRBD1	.	CAISERQGAKRTSYEQYF	TGTGCCATCAGTGAAAGACAGGGGGCGAAAAGGACATCCTACGAGCAGTACTTC
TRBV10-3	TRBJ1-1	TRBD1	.	CAITGGQGETEAFF	TGTGCCATCACCGGGGGACAGGGAGAGACTGAAGCTTTCTTT
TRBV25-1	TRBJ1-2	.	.	CASSESGYYGYTF	TGTGCCAGCAGTGAATCAGGGTACTATGGCTACACCTTC
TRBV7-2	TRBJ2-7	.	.	CASSLGDTMSYEQYF	TGTGCCAGCAGCTTAGGGGACACCATGTCCTACGAGCAGTACTTC
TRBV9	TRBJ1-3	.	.	CASSVEVGSSGNTIYF	TGTGCCAGCAGCGTAGAAGTGGGGAGCTCTGGAAACACCATATATTTT
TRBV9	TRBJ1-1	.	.	CASSVTGKDTEAFF	TGTGCCAGCAGCGTTACCGGGAAGGACACTGAAGCTTTCTTT
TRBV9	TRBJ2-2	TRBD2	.	CASSPRASGGGGTGELFF	TGTGCCAGCAGCCCCCGGGCTAGCGGGGGGGGTGGCACCGGGGAGCTGTTTTTT
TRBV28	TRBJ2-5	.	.	CASSPTLEGSETQYF	TGTGCCAGCAGTCCGACCTTGGAGGGAAGTGAGACCCAGTACTTC
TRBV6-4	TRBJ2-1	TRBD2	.	CASSDKRGEFDEQFF	TGTGCCAGCAGTGATAAGCGGGGGGAGTTCGATGAGCAGTTCTTC